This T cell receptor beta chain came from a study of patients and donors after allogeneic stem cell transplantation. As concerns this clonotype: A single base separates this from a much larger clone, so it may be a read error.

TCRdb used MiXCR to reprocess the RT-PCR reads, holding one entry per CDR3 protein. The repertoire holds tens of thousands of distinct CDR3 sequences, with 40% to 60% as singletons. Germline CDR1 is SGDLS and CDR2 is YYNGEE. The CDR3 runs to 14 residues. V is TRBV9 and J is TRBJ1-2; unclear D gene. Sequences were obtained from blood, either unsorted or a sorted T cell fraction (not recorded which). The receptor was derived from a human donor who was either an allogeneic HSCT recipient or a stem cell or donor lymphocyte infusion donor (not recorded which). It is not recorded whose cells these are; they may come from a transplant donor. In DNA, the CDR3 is TGTGCCAGCAGCGTAGGCGACAACCCTTATGGCTACGCCTTC. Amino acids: CASSVGDNPYGYAF. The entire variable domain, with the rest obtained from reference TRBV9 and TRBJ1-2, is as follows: DSGVTQTPKHLITATGQRVTLRCSPRSGDLSVYWYQQSLDQGLQFLIQYYNGEERAKGNILERFSAQQFPDLHSELNLSSLELGDSALYFCASSVGDNPYGYAFGSGTRLTVV.